A single sample is the source of the 10 T cell receptor beta chains below, sequenced in a study of blood T cell repertoires in COVID-19. Profiled with immunoSEQ multiplex PCR; TCRdb holds only in-frame clones, not every one. The sample carries some 93,000 clones, roughly 79% recorded once. Sequencing used peripheral blood. All receptors derive from a man aged 65-85 years with acute or convalescent COVID-19.

The CDR3 nucleotides read TGCGCCAGCAGCAGCGCCGGGAAAACAGATACGCAGTATTTT. It codes for CASSSAGKTDTQYF. The chain employs TRBV5-1 and TRBJ2-3; tentative D call: TRBD2 (5 bases). This CDR3 is 14 amino acids long. The V gene lost 4 bases and the J gene lost 3 bases, with 12 bases spanning the gap. Germline CDR1 SGHRS, CDR2 YFSETQ.

The chain uses TRBV4-2 and TRBJ1-2, with 9 bases identical to TRBD1. This CDR3 comprises 17 residues. Trimming at V came to 1 base and at J to 0 bases, leaving 6 bases not matched to a gene. CDR1 is LGHNA, CDR2 YNFKEQ, per germline. The CDR3 loop reads CASSQGGTGKSNYGYTF. CDR3 DNA: TGTGCCAGCAGCCAAGGTGGGACAGGGAAATCTAACTATGGCTACACCTTC.

A few counts support this clone. The chain uses TRBV7-9 and TRBJ2-3; D may be TRBD1 (6 bases). CDR1 is SEHNR, CDR2 FQNEAQ, per germline (reference sequence). The length of the CDR3 is 18 residues. Trimming left V 5 bases short and J 0 bases short, with 21 bases between. The CDR3 protein is CASSHYSGTLFSTDTQYF. CDR3 nucleotide sequence: TGTGCCAGCAGCCACTACTCCGGGACACTGTTTAGCACAGATACGCAGTATTTT.

The chain recombines TRBV9 with TRBJ2-7; D perhaps matches TRBD2 (6 bases). The CDR3 consists of 15 residues. The germline V gene encodes CDR1 SGDLS and CDR2 YYNGEE. The germline V and J ends were trimmed by 4 bases and 2 bases, with 16 bases remaining between them. CDR3 amino acids: CASSPRLAEAYEQYF. As DNA, the CDR3 is TGTGCCAGCAGCCCCCGCTTAGCGGAGGCCTACGAGCAGTACTTC.

The chain joins TRBV12-3 or TRBV12-4 to TRBJ2-7; D remains ambiguous. CDR3 length: 12 amino acids. V lost 3 bases to trimming and J lost 3 bases, with 6 bases between them. The CDR3: CASSLESYEQYF. The DNA for the CDR3 is TGTGCCAGCAGTTTGGAGAGCTACGAGCAGTACTTC.

This chain links TRBV12-3 or TRBV12-4 with TRBJ1-5; D is undetermined. This CDR3 has 13 residues. V lost 0 bases and J lost 4, with 4 bases in between. The CDR3 reads CASSLAGNQPQHF. As DNA, the CDR3 is TGTGCCAGCAGTTTAGCCGGGAATCAGCCCCAGCATTTT.

In this sample, this clone turned up many times. The DNA of the CDR3 is TGTGCCAGCAGCTTAGGGGGGGCTAACTATGGCTACACCTTC. Its translation: CASSLGGANYGYTF. The chain uses TRBV7-9 and TRBJ1-2; tentative D call: TRBD1 (5 bases). Germline CDR1 reads SEHNR; CDR2 reads FQNEAQ (reference sequence). The V gene lost 1 base and the J gene lost 0 bases, with 6 bases spanning the gap. CDR3 length: 14 residues.

The V gene is TRBV19, the J gene TRBJ1-5, with TRBD1 matching 7 bases. With 1 base clipped from V and 5 bases from J, the junction kept 5 bases outside the gene matches. Germline CDR1 is LNHDA and CDR2 is SQIVND (reference sequence). The CDR3 runs 15 residues. CDR3 bases: TGTGCCAGTAGTATAGTAGGAGGGGGCGATCAGCCCCAGCATTTT. Protein: CASSIVGGGDQPQHF.

The V and J genes are TRBV3-1 (or the pseudogene TRBV3-2) and TRBJ2-7; a possible D gene is TRBD1 (5 bases). Trimming cost V 1 base and J 6 bases, with 13 bases left between them. The CDR3 is 14 amino acids. Germline V gene sequence: CDR1 LGHDT, CDR2 YNNKEL (reference sequence). CDR3 region: CASSQASGSVEQYF. Written as DNA, the CDR3 is TGTGCCAGCAGCCAAGCTTCAGGGTCGGTCGAGCAGTACTTC.

The rearrangement joins TRBV6-5 to TRBJ1-1; D possibly corresponds to TRBD1 (6 bases). The CDR3 is 14 residues long. V shed 2 bases and J shed 1 base, with 8 bases lying between them. Per germline, CDR1 MNHEY and CDR2 SVGAGI. CDR3 DNA sequence: TGTGCCAGCAGTTACGACAGGAAGAACACTGAAGCTTTCTTT. The encoded protein is CASSYDRKNTEAFF.